These T cell receptor beta chains were read from a single sample in a study of Ad26.COV2.S vaccination and SARS-CoV-2 variants. Produced via immunoSEQ multiplex PCR; TCRdb's table is partial and in-frame only. The sample holds about 420,000 clones, more than 75% seen once. The sample was peripheral blood, taken in a trial of Ad26.COV2.S vaccine versus placebo. Receptor source: a person between 18 and 59 years old who received the Ad26.COV2.S COVID-19 vaccine or a placebo. Each CDR3 is given with its conserved first and last residue. The D gene is left open where the match is weak. Clone size is not always given. Where it is, it says once, few, many or a class for expanded clones.

D gene,J gene,V gene,clone size,CDR3 protein,CDR3 DNA
NA,TRBJ1-3,TRBV9,NA,CASSVDPGYTIYF,TGTGCCAGCAGCGTAGATCCCGGGTACACCATATATTTT
NA,TRBJ1-4,TRBV28,NA,CASSFVRNTEKLFF,TGTGCCAGCAGTTTTGTAAGGAACACGGAAAAACTGTTTTTT
NA,TRBJ2-2,TRBV5-1,NA,CASSYVGGNTGELFF,TGCGCCAGCAGCTACGTCGGGGGAAACACCGGGGAGCTGTTTTTT
NA,TRBJ2-2,TRBV5-1,NA,CASSLPSSAGELFF,TGCGCCAGCAGCTTGCCCTCTAGCGCCGGGGAGCTGTTTTTT
NA,TRBJ1-5,TRBV2,NA,CASSVALLQPQHF,TGTGCCAGCAGTGTTGCCTTGTTACAGCCCCAGCATTTT
NA,TRBJ1-1,TRBV28,NA,CASSSQTGNTEAFF,TGTGCCAGCAGTTCCCAGACAGGGAACACTGAAGCTTTCTTT
NA,TRBJ2-3,TRBV4-2,NA,CASSPLGRSSTDTQYF,TGTGCCAGCAGCCCCCTCGGGCGTTCTAGCACAGATACGCAGTATTTT
NA,TRBJ2-5,TRBV9,NA,CASSVGGKETQYF,TGTGCCAGCAGCGTAGGAGGGAAAGAGACCCAGTACTTC
TRBD2,TRBJ2-1,TRBV6-4,NA,CASSGTSGGANEQFF,TGTGCCAGCAGTGGGACTAGCGGGGGGGCCAATGAGCAGTTCTTC
NA,TRBJ1-1,TRBV5-1,NA,CASSTGLNTEAFF,TGCGCCAGCAGCACGGGCCTGAACACTGAAGCTTTCTTT
NA,TRBJ1-5,TRBV4-2,many,CASSQAWISGNQPQHF,TGTGCCAGCAGCCAAGCGTGGATATCGGGAAATCAGCCCCAGCATTTT
TRBD1,TRBJ2-7,TRBV19,once,CASSSTGTGVYEQYF,TGTGCCAGTAGTTCGACCGGGACAGGGGTCTACGAGCAGTACTTC
NA,TRBJ1-5,TRBV6-5,few,CASRDFLGNQPQHF,TGTGCCAGCCGGGACTTTCTTGGCAATCAGCCCCAGCATTTT
TRBD1,TRBJ1-2,TRBV30,NA,CAWSVPGRGRFGYTF,TGTGCCTGGAGTGTACCGGGCAGGGGGCGGTTTGGCTACACCTTC
NA,TRBJ1-2,TRBV7-6,NA,CASSPEAFHYYGYTF,TGTGCCAGCAGCCCAGAAGCCTTTCACTACTATGGCTACACCTTC
TRBD1,TRBJ2-7,TRBV6-5,NA,CAISLRGTASYEQYF,TGTGCCATTAGTCTGAGGGGGACAGCTTCCTACGAGCAGTACTTC
TRBD2,TRBJ2-5,TRBV4-1,NA,CASSQGIRLAGKETQYF,TGCGCCAGCAGCCAAGGAATACGACTAGCGGGTAAAGAGACCCAGTACTTC
TRBD1,TRBJ1-3,TRBV28,NA,CASRTQGRVGNTIYF,TGTGCCAGCAGGACACAGGGGCGGGTTGGAAACACCATATATTTT
TRBD1,TRBJ1-6,TRBV12-3/TRBV12-4,NA,CASSGQERSPLHF,TGTGCCAGCAGCGGACAGGAACGCTCACCCCTCCACTTT
NA,TRBJ2-1,TRBV9,NA,CASSVGRTTYNEQFF,TGTGCCAGCAGCGTAGGTCGGACTACTTACAATGAGCAGTTCTTC